Shown below are 4 T cell receptor beta chains from a single sample sequenced in a study of blood T cells in healthy people across ages. Together with a sample-barcoded 5' primer, a J-beta primer mix was included in a second PCR lasting roughly 6 to 12 cycles. One entry per CDR3 protein, called by TCRdb with MiXCR from the 5' RACE reads. The sample holds under 1,100,000 distinct CDR3 sequences, approximately 25% seen once. Separately, the same data were catalogued under a study of T cells of mothers and their children.

The sequencing input was blood. The receptors were gathered from a girl aged 2-15 years in good health.

The chain joins TRBV25-1 to TRBJ1-1; D ambiguous. The germline V and J ends were trimmed by 8 bases and 4 bases, with 14 bases remaining between them. The germline V gene has CDR1 MGHDK and CDR2 SYGVNS. This CDR3 contains 13 residues. CDR3 bases: TGTGCCAGCCGACAAAGCGGTTCCACTGAAGCTTTCTTT. This translates into CASRQSGSTEAFF.

This clonotype has more than one count but fewer than ten. The chain couples TRBV28 to TRBJ2-1; TRBD2 aligns across 14 bases. V shed 5 bases and J 4 bases; nucleotides not matched to a gene: 7. Germline V lookup: CDR1 MDHEN, CDR2 SYDVKM. There are 17 residues in the CDR3. Here the CDR3 DNA reads TGTGCCAGCAGTCCGTTCAGACTAGCGGGAGGGTACAATGAGCAGTTCTTC. Amino acids: CASSPFRLAGGYNEQFF.

The chain links TRBV24-1 to TRBJ2-5; 10 bases line up with TRBD1. Germline V gene lookup returns CDR1 KGHDR and CDR2 SFDVKD. Trimming took 3 bases from V and 3 from J; bases not matched to a gene: 6. The CDR3 runs to 16 residues. The CDR3 DNA follows: TGTGCCACCAGTGATCCCGGGACAGGGGACGAAGAGACCCAGTACTTC. Amino acids: CATSDPGTGDEETQYF.

The V call is TRBV6-1, the J call TRBJ1-5, with a possible D match to TRBD1 (5 bases). V was clipped by 6 bases and J by 4 bases, with 10 bases between them. This CDR3 is built from 13 residues. Germline CDR1 is MNHNS and CDR2 is SASEGT. The CDR3 sequence: CASRGPGNQPQHF. In DNA form, the CDR3 reads TGTGCCAGCAGAGGTCCAGGGAATCAGCCCCAGCATTTT.